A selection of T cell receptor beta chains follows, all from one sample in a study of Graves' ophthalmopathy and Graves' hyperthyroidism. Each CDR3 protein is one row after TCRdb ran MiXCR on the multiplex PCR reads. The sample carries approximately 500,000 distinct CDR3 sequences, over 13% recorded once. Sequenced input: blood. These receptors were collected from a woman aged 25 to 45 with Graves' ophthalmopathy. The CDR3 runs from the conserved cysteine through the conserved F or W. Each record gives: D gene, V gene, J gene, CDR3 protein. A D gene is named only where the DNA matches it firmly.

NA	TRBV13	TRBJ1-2	CASSPRGENYGYTF
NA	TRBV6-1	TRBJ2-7	CASSDWGGLSHYEQYF
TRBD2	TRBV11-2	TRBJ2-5	CASSLGSVGTSEETQYF
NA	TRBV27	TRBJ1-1	CASRGGEATEAFF
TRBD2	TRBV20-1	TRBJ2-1	CSASERDYNEQFF
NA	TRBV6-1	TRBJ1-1	CASNPGRELTEAFF
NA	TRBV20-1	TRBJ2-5	CSARTRGLQETQYF
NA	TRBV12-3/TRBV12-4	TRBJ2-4	CASSLTGSKNIQYF
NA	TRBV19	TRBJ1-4	CASSIKELNEKLFF
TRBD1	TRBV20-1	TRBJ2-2	CSANRGDTGELFF
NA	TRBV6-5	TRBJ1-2	CASSYWRQPYYGYTF
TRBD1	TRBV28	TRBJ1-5	CASSSPVQGFAQHF
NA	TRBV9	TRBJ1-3	CASSVDGTSGNTIYF
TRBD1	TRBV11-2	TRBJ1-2	CASRGPDRAHGYTF
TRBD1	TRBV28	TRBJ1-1	CASYSGTGKGIGKAFF
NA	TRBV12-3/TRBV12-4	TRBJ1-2	CASSFGVKSYGYTF
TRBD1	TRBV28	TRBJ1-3	CASRTGAGNTIYF
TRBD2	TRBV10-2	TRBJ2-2	CASRGLAVRNTGELFF
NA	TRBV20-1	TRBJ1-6	CSAREDSVNSPLHF
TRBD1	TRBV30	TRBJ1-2	CAWSVQGAVGYTF
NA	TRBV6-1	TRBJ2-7	CASSEGPLDEQYF
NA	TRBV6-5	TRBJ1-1	CASSYIGMGDTEAFF
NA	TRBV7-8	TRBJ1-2	CASSSEGFLNYGYTF
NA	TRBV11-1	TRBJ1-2	CASSLAGGQDHYGYTF
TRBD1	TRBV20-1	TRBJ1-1	CSASLNHRGTEAFF
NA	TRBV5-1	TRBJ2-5	CASSTQVLQETQYF
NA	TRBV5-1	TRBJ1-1	CASSPGDTSNTEAFF
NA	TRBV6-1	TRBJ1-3	CASSGLGLGNTIYF
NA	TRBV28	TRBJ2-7	CASSLSEPNYEQYF
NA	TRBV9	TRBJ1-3	CASSPRTENSGNTIYF
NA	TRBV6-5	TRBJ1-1	CASSYDSPPNTEAFF
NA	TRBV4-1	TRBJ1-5	CASSQPTGELPQHF
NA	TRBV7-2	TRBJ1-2	CASSRESGYTF
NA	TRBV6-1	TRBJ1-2	CASRDVGGHGYTF
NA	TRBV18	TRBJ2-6	CASSPQGGLSSGANVLTF
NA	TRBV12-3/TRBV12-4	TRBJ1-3	CASSPHTGNTIYF
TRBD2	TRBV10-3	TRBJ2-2	CAISADGGASGELFF
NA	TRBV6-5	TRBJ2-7	CASPTTEGEKAPYEQYF
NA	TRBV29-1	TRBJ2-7	CSVGIATGYEQYF